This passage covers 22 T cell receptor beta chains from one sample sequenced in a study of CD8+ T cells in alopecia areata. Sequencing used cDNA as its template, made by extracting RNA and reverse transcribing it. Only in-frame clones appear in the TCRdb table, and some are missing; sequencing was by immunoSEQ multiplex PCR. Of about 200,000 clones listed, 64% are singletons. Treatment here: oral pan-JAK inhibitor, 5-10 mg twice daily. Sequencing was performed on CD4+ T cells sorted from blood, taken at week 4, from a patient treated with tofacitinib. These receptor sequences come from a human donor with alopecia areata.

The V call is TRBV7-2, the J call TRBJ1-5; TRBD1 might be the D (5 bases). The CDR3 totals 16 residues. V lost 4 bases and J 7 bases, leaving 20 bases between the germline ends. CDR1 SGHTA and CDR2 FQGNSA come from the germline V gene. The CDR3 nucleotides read TGTGCCAGCAGCTCCCGCTCCAGGGAGGAGGGGCAGCCCCAGCATTTT. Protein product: CASSSRSREEGQPQHF.

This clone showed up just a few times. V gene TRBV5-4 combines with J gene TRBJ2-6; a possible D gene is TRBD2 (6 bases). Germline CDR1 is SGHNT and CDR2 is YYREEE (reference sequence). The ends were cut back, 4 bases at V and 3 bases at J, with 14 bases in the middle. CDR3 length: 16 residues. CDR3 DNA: TGTGCCAGCAGCCCCCCAGGGAGGCTTGGGGCCAACGTCCTGACTTTC. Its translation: CASSPPGRLGANVLTF. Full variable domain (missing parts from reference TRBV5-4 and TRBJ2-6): ETGVTQSPTHLIKTRGQQVTLRCSSQSGHNTVSWYQQALGQGPQFIFQYYREEENGRGNFPPRFSGLQFPNYSSELNVNALELDDSALYLCASSPPGRLGANVLTFGAGSRLTVL.

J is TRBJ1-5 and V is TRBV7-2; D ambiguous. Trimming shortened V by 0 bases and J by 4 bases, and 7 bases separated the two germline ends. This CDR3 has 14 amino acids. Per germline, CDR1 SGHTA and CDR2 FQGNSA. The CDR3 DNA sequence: TGTGCCAGCAGCTTAGCGGGCGGTAATCAGCCCCAGCATTTT. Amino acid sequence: CASSLAGGNQPQHF.

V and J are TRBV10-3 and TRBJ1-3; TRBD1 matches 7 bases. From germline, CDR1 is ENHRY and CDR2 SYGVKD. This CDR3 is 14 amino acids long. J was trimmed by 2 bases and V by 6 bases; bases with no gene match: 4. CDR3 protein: CAISQTGAGNTIYF. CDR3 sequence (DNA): TGTGCCATCAGCCAAACAGGGGCTGGAAACACCATATATTTT.

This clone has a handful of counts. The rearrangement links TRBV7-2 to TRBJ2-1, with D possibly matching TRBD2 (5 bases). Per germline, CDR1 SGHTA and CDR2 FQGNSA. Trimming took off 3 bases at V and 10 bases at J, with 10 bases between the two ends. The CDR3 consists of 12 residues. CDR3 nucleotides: TGTGCCAGCAGCTTCTCTCAGCGGGAGCAGTTCTTC. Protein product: CASSFSQREQFF.

In nucleotides, the CDR3 is TGTGCCAGCAGCAAAGCGGGGGGGACCACAGATACGCAGTATTTT. This encodes CASSKAGGTTDTQYF. This chain links TRBV5-4 with TRBJ2-3; TRBD2 aligns across 10 bases. The CDR3 is made up of 15 amino acids. Trimming cost V 4 bases and J 2 bases; bases outside gene matches: 4. Looked up from germline, CDR1 is SGHNT and CDR2 is YYREEE (reference sequence).

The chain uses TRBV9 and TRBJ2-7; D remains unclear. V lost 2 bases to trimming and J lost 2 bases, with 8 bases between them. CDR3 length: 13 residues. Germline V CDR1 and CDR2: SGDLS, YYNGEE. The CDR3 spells CASSVAAPYEQYF. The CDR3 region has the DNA TGTGCCAGCAGCGTGGCAGCCCCCTACGAGCAGTACTTC.

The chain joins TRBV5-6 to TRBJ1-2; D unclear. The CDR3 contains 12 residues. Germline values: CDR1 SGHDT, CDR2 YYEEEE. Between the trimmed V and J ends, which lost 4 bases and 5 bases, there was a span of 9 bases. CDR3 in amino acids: CASSVRTYGYTF. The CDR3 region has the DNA TGTGCCAGCAGCGTCCGGACGTATGGCTACACCTTC. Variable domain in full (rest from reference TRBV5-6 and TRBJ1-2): DAGVTQSPTHLIKTRGQQVTLRCSPKSGHDTVSWYQQALGQGPQFIFQYYEEEERQRGNFPDRFSGHQFPNYSSELNVNALLLGDSALYLCASSVRTYGYTFGSGTRLTVV.

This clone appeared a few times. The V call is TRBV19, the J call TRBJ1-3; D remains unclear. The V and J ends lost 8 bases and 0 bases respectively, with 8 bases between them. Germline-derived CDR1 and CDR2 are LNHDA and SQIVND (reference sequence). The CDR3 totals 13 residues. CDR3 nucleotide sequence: TGTGCCAGTCGACATAGCTCTGGAAACACCATATATTTT. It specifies CASRHSSGNTIYF.

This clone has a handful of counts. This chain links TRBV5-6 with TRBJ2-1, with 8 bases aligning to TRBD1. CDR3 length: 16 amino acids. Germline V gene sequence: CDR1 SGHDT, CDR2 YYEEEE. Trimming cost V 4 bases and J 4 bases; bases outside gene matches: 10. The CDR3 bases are TGTGCCAGCAGCCGACAGACAGGGGCAGGGTACAATGAGCAGTTCTTC. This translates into CASSRQTGAGYNEQFF.

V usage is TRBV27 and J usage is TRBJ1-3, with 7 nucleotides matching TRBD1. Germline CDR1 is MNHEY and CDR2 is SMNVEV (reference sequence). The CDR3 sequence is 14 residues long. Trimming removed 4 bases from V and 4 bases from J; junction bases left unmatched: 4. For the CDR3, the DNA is TGTGCCAGCAGTTCGACAGGGATCGGAAACACCATATATTTT. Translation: CASSSTGIGNTIYF.

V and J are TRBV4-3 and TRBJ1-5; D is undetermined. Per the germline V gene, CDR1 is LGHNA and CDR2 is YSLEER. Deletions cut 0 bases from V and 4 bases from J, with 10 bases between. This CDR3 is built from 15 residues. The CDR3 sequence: CASSQEWQPNQPQHF. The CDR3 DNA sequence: TGCGCCAGCAGCCAAGAGTGGCAGCCGAATCAGCCCCAGCATTTT.

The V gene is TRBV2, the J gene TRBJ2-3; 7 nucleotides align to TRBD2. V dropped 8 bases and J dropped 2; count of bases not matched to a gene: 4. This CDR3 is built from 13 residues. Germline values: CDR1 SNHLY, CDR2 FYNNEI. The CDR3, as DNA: TGTGCCAGCGGGGGACTACCCACAGATACGCAGTATTTT. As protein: CASGGLPTDTQYF. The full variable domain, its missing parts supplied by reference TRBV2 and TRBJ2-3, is EPEVTQTPSHQVTQMGQEVILRCVPISNHLYFYWYRQILGQKVEFLVSFYNNEISEKSEIFDDQFSVERPDGSNFTLKIRSTKLEDSAMYFCASGGLPTDTQYFGPGTRLTVL.

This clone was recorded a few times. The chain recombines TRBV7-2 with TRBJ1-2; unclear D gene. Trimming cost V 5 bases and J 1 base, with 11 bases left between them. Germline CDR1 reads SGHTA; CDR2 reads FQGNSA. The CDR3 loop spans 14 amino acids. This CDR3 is CASSPDAFNYGYTF. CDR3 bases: TGTGCCAGCAGCCCGGACGCCTTTAACTATGGCTACACCTTC.

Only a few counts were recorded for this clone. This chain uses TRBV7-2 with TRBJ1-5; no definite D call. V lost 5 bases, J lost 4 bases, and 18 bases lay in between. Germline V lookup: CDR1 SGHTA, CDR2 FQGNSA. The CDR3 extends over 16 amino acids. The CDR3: CASSPGPWVKNQPQHF. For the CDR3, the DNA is TGTGCCAGCAGCCCAGGTCCCTGGGTGAAGAATCAGCCCCAGCATTTT.

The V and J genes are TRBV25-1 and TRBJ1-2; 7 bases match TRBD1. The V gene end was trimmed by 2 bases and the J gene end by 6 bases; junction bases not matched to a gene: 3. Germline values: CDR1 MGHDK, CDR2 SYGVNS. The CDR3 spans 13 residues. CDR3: CASSEGRGDGYTF. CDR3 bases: TGTGCCAGCAGTGAAGGCAGGGGGGATGGCTACACCTTC.

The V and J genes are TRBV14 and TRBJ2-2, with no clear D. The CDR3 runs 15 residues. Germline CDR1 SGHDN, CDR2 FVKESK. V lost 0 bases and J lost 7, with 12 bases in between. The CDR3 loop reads CASSQDMGRLGELFF. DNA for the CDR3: TGTGCCAGCAGCCAAGATATGGGTAGACTCGGGGAGCTGTTTTTT.

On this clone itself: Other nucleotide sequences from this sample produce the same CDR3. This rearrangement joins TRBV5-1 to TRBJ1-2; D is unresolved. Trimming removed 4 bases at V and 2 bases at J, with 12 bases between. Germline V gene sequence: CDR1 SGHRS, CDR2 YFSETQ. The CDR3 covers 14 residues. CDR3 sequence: CASSPDPGNYGYTF. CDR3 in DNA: TGCGCCAGCAGCCCAGATCCGGGGAACTATGGCTACACCTTC.

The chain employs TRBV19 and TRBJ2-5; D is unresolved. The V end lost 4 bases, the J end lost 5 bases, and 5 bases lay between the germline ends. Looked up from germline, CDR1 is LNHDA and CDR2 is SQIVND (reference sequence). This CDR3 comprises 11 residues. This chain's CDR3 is CASSKGETQYF. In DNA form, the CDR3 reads TGTGCCAGTAGTAAGGGTGAGACCCAGTACTTC.

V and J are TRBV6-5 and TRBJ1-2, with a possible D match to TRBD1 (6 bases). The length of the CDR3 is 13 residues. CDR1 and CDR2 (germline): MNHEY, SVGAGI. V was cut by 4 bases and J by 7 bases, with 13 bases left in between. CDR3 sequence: CASSSRQVGGYTF. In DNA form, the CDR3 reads TGTGCCAGCAGTTCCCGACAGGTCGGTGGCTACACCTTC.

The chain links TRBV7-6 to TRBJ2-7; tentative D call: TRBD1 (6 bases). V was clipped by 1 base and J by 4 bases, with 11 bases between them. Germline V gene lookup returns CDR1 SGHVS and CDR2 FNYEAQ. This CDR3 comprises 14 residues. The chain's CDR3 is CASSLVTGQYEQYF. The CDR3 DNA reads TGTGCCAGCAGCTTAGTGACCGGACAGTACGAGCAGTACTTC.

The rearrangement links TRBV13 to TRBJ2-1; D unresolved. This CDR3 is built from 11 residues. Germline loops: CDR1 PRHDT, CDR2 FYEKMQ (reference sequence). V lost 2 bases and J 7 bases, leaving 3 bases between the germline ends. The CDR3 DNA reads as TGTGCCAGCAGCTTACAAAATGAGCAGTTCTTC. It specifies CASSLQNEQFF.